Listed below are T cell receptor beta chains from one sample, sequenced in a study of T cell repertoires in cytomegalovirus infection. TCRdb passed the reads through MiXCR, listing each CDR3 protein once. The sample contains fewer than 200,000 distinct CDR3 sequences, more than 9% of which appear only once. The sample comprised PBMCs. These receptors all come from a human donor in good health (CMV status not recorded). Some clones in this sample may be carry-over from other donors' samples. CDR3s include the opening cysteine and the closing phenylalanine or tryptophan. D genes are given only for firm matches. Clone sizes are given selectively: once, few, many, or a class where the clone is expanded.

d_gene,abundance,j_gene,v_gene,CDR3aa,CDR3nt
.,many,TRBJ2-7,TRBV7-2,CASSGKHGGRSEQYF,TGTGCCAGCAGCGGAAAACACGGGGGCAGAAGCGAGCAGTACTTC
.,many,TRBJ1-5,TRBV12-3/TRBV12-4,CASSSEGREQPQHF,TGTGCCAGCAGTAGCGAGGGGAGAGAGCAGCCCCAGCATTTT
TRBD1,.,TRBJ1-2,TRBV29-1,CSVEWEAGGGGYTF,TGCAGCGTTGAATGGGAGGCAGGGGGCGGTGGCTACACCTTC
.,many,TRBJ1-2,TRBV7-9,CASSPSFHGYTF,TGTGCCAGCAGCCCCTCATTTCATGGCTACACCTTC
.,many,TRBJ2-5,TRBV7-2,CASSLETGRETQYF,TGTGCCAGCAGCTTAGAGACAGGGAGGGAGACCCAGTACTTC
.,.,TRBJ2-5,TRBV2,CASSEGIKETQYF,TGTGCCAGCAGTGAAGGAATAAAAGAGACCCAGTACTTC
.,.,TRBJ1-1,TRBV4-1,CASSQGLGNTEAFF,TGCGCCAGCAGCCAAGGGTTGGGTAACACTGAAGCTTTCTTT
.,many,TRBJ1-6,TRBV7-2,CASSSTGSAYNSPLHF,TGTGCCAGCAGCTCTACAGGGTCCGCGTATAATTCACCCCTCCACTTT
TRBD1,many,TRBJ1-1,TRBV6-1,CASRSGTGGGGTEAFF,TGTGCCAGCAGGTCGGGGACAGGGGGCGGGGGAACTGAAGCTTTCTTT
TRBD2,.,TRBJ2-3,TRBV28,CVSIQTSGGAPQYF,TGTGTCAGCATCCAGACTAGCGGGGGGGCCCCGCAGTATTTT
TRBD1,few,TRBJ2-7,TRBV7-9,CASGGGQGRSYEQYF,TGTGCCAGCGGGGGGGGACAGGGACGATCCTACGAGCAGTACTTC
.,.,TRBJ2-6,TRBV19,CASSIRVGAGANVLTF,TGTGCCAGTAGTATAAGGGTCGGGGCTGGGGCCAACGTCCTGACTTTC
.,many,TRBJ2-7,TRBV7-8,CASSFVPTYEQYF,TGTGCCAGCAGCTTTGTCCCGACGTACGAGCAGTACTTC
.,many,TRBJ2-1,TRBV7-2,CASSFLPGYEQFF,TGTGCCAGCAGCTTCCTCCCGGGGTATGAGCAGTTCTTC
.,.,TRBJ2-5,TRBV7-2,CASTRDRGRETQYF,TGTGCCAGCACCCGTGATCGGGGAAGGGAGACCCAGTACTTC
.,many,TRBJ1-1,TRBV12-3/TRBV12-4,CASSLRDTNTEAFF,TGTGCCAGCAGTTTACGTGACACGAACACTGAAGCTTTCTTT
.,many,TRBJ2-7,TRBV4-2,CASSSSGRGEDEQYF,TGTGCCAGCAGCTCTAGTGGGCGGGGTGAAGACGAGCAGTACTTC
TRBD1,many,TRBJ2-7,TRBV20-1,CSARGDRDYEQYF,TGCAGTGCTAGGGGGGACAGGGATTACGAGCAGTACTTC
.,.,TRBJ1-1,TRBV28,CASSYPRPGGTEAFF,TGTGCCAGCAGCTACCCCAGACCGGGGGGCACTGAAGCTTTCTTT
TRBD2,.,TRBJ2-3,TRBV5-4,CANYNWASGGTDTQYF,TGTGCCAACTATAACTGGGCTAGCGGGGGGACAGATACGCAGTATTTT
.,few,TRBJ2-1,TRBV5-6,CASSLAVAGLFF,TGTGCCAGCAGCTTGGCCGTAGCAGGTTTGTTCTTC
.,.,TRBJ1-1,TRBV12-3/TRBV12-4,CASSLRVGGAGWTEAFF,TGTGCCAGCAGTTTAAGAGTGGGCGGGGCAGGGTGGACTGAAGCTTTCTTT
TRBD1,few,TRBJ2-5,TRBV20-1,CSAILPGQGPWETQYF,TGCAGTGCTATCCTACCGGGACAGGGACCGTGGGAGACCCAGTACTTC
.,many,TRBJ2-2,TRBV7-2,CASSQGYTGELFF,TGTGCCAGCAGCCAAGGATACACCGGGGAGCTGTTTTTT
.,many,TRBJ1-6,TRBV7-8,CASSSPGGGSPLHF,TGTGCCAGCAGCTCCCCCGGGGGGGGGTCACCCCTCCACTTT
.,many,TRBJ2-1,TRBV6-5,CASSYNRLAGQQFF,TGTGCCAGCAGTTACAACCGGCTGGCGGGGCAGCAGTTCTTC
TRBD2,many,TRBJ2-7,TRBV7-2,CASSFREGEQYF,TGTGCCAGCAGCTTCCGGGAGGGCGAGCAGTACTTC
TRBD2,many,TRBJ2-5,TRBV7-2,CASSLVASGRGQETQYF,TGTGCCAGCAGCTTAGTTGCTAGCGGGAGGGGGCAAGAGACCCAGTACTTC
.,many,TRBJ1-1,TRBV7-2,CASSVQMNTEAFF,TGTGCCAGCAGCGTCCAGATGAACACTGAAGCTTTCTTT
TRBD1,few,TRBJ1-4,TRBV4-1,CASSRRTGNLREKLFF,TGCGCCAGCAGTCGGCGGACAGGGAATCTTCGGGAAAAACTGTTTTTT
TRBD1,.,TRBJ2-3,TRBV28,CASSSTWDRGNEVTDTQYF,TGTGCCAGCAGTTCTACCTGGGACAGGGGGAACGAAGTGACAGATACGCAGTATTTT
.,medium-sized,TRBJ1-2,TRBV6-2/TRBV6-3,CASSYSIGTDGYTF,TGTGCCAGCAGTTACTCGATAGGGACGGATGGCTACACCTTC
TRBD1,many,TRBJ1-2,TRBV28,CASSLTLAGTGYGYTF,TGTGCCAGCAGTTTGACCCTCGCCGGGACAGGCTATGGCTACACCTTC
.,many,TRBJ1-1,TRBV5-1,CASNDQGNTEAFF,TGCGCCAGCAATGATCAGGGGAACACTGAAGCTTTCTTT
.,.,TRBJ1-2,TRBV12-3/TRBV12-4,CASSLFREVLF,TGTGCCAGCAGTTTATTCAGGGAAGTACTCTTC
.,many,TRBJ1-2,TRBV15,CATSRGEYGYTF,TGTGCCACCAGCAGAGGGGAATATGGCTACACCTTC
TRBD1,.,TRBJ2-6,TRBV5-1,CASSYDRGVGANVLTF,TGCGCCAGCAGCTATGACAGGGGAGTTGGGGCCAACGTCCTGACTTTC
.,.,TRBJ1-5,TRBV28,CASSETGVGINQPQHF,TGTGCCAGCAGTGAAACAGGAGTGGGAATCAATCAGCCCCAGCATTTT
.,many,TRBJ1-4,TRBV7-2,CASSLVGGRGEKLFF,TGTGCCAGCAGCTTAGTAGGGGGGAGAGGGGAAAAACTGTTTTTT
.,many,TRBJ1-6,TRBV7-2,CASSLRPGSLSPLHF,TGTGCCAGCAGCTTACGACCGGGAAGCCTTTCACCCCTCCACTTT
TRBD1,.,TRBJ1-1,TRBV29-1,CSVAKGQLNTEAFF,TGCAGCGTTGCTAAGGGACAGTTGAACACTGAAGCTTTCTTT
.,.,TRBJ1-3,TRBV7-9,CASSPSIGPSGNTIYF,TGTGCCAGCAGCCCATCCATCGGACCCTCTGGAAACACCATATATTTT
.,many,TRBJ2-5,TRBV7-2,CASSLYGETQYF,TGTGCCAGCAGCTTATACGGAGAGACCCAGTACTTC
.,many,TRBJ1-5,TRBV7-9,CASSLTGEHQPQHF,TGTGCCAGCAGCTTAACGGGTGAGCATCAGCCCCAGCATTTT
.,few,TRBJ2-6,TRBV3-1,CASSRGTARAGANVLTF,TGTGCCAGCAGCCGGGGGACCGCCCGGGCCGGGGCCAACGTCCTGACTTTC
.,many,TRBJ2-7,TRBV18,CASALVVGEQYF,TGTGCTAGTGCACTCGTCGTTGGCGAGCAGTACTTC
TRBD2,.,TRBJ2-3,TRBV6-6,CASSTPLAGVTSTDTQYF,TGTGCCAGCAGTACGCCACTAGCGGGGGTTACTAGCACAGATACGCAGTATTTT
.,.,TRBJ1-1,TRBV20-1,CSARGPTEAFF,TGCAGTGCTAGAGGGCCCACTGAAGCTTTCTTT
TRBD2,many,TRBJ2-3,TRBV5-1,CASSLNPASGRVPDTQYF,TGCGCCAGCAGCTTGAACCCTGCTAGCGGGAGGGTTCCAGATACGCAGTATTTT
TRBD1,few,TRBJ2-3,TRBV5-1,CASSPTPPGQGMRDTQYF,TGCGCCAGCAGCCCCACCCCCCCGGGACAGGGGATGAGGGATACGCAGTATTTT
TRBD1,few,TRBJ2-7,TRBV6-6,CASSDLQGVDYEQYF,TGTGCCAGCAGTGACCTACAGGGGGTAGACTACGAGCAGTACTTC
.,.,TRBJ1-4,TRBV28,CASTSWGTNEKLFF,TGTGCCAGCACCTCCTGGGGAACTAATGAAAAACTGTTTTTT